Listed below are T cell receptor beta chains from one sample, sequenced in a study of cytomegalovirus exposure and HLA in healthy donors. The data were produced by immunoSEQ multiplex PCR, yet TCRdb's version contains in-frame clones alone and is incomplete. Its clone listing holds under 200,000 clones. Material for sequencing was PBMCs. The receptors derive from a woman between 18 and 29 years old in good health and CMV-seropositive. Each CDR3 is given with its conserved first and last residue. A D gene is named only where the DNA matches it firmly.

D gene,J gene,V gene,CDR3 DNA,CDR3 protein
NA,TRBJ2-1,TRBV21-1,TGTGCCAGCAGCAAAGGACAGGGTGGCCTCTACAATGAGCAGTTCTTC,CASSKGQGGLYNEQFF
TRBD1,TRBJ2-7,TRBV4-3,TGCGCCAGCAGCCAAGATTGGGGGACAGATTTCTACGAGCAGTACTTC,CASSQDWGTDFYEQYF
NA,TRBJ1-1,TRBV6-1,TGTGCCAGCAGTGAAGTGGGGGGAGGTCGGACTGAAGCTTTCTTT,CASSEVGGGRTEAFF
NA,TRBJ2-7,TRBV6-1,TGTGCCAGCAGTGAACGGGGGGCTTACGAGCAGTACTTC,CASSERGAYEQYF
NA,TRBJ1-1,TRBV7-9,TGTGCCAGCAGCTCCCCGGCGCAGGCAGCAATGAACACTGAAGCTTTCTTT,CASSSPAQAAMNTEAFF
NA,TRBJ2-7,TRBV5-5,TGTGCCAGCAGCTTGGCCGGCTCGTTAGCAGTCTACGAGCAGTACTTC,CASSLAGSLAVYEQYF
NA,TRBJ1-4,TRBV5-4,TGTGCCAGCAGCTTGGCCCAAGCGGGTAATGAAAAACTGTTTTTT,CASSLAQAGNEKLFF
NA,TRBJ2-3,TRBV11-3,TGTGCCAGCAGCTTGGGAGGAGGGCCCGCGTTTACAGATACGCAGTATTTT,CASSLGGGPAFTDTQYF
NA,TRBJ1-4,TRBV4-3,TGCGCCAGCAGCCCGGTCCTTCATGAAAAACTGTTTTTT,CASSPVLHEKLFF
TRBD1,TRBJ1-3,TRBV5-1,TGCGCCAGCAGCTATTCGGGACAGGGGGTCTTCTCTGGAAACACCATATATTTT,CASSYSGQGVFSGNTIYF
TRBD2,TRBJ2-5,TRBV5-4,TGTGCCAGCAGCTCGGGACTAGCGGATGGGGGGGCCCAGTACTTC,CASSSGLADGGAQYF
NA,TRBJ2-5,TRBV14,TGTGCCAGCAGCCAAGATCGTGGTAGCGGAGGTACCCAGTACTTC,CASSQDRGSGGTQYF
NA,TRBJ1-5,TRBV7-8,TGTGCCAGCAGTTTGGACAACCATAGCAATCAGCCCCAGCATTTT,CASSLDNHSNQPQHF
TRBD2,TRBJ2-7,TRBV15,TGTGCCACCAGCATAGATGTAGCGGGAGCTCGGCCCGAGCAGTACTTC,CATSIDVAGARPEQYF
TRBD2,TRBJ2-7,TRBV6-6,TGTGCCAGCACCGCGTCGGGGGGGGCCTACGAGCAGTACTTC,CASTASGGAYEQYF
NA,TRBJ2-2,TRBV29-1,TGCAGTTCCAAGAGGTCCACCGGGGAGCTGTTTTTT,CSSKRSTGELFF
NA,TRBJ2-5,TRBV4-2,TGTGCCAGCAGCCAAAAAGCCAGGCGGGGCCCAGAGACCCAGTACTTC,CASSQKARRGPETQYF
NA,TRBJ1-5,TRBV30,TGTGCCTGGAGTGTTACTAGGGAGGGCCAGCCCCAGCATTTT,CAWSVTREGQPQHF